This T cell receptor (beta chain) was profiled in a study of T-cell memory formation after mild COVID-19. Study information: TCR clusters mostly belonged to single donors.

Findings and caveats of the study: Certain responding clones were present in pre-infection memory, suggesting participation of cross-reactive memory. Mostly located in CM and EM were contracting CD4+ clones, with contracting CD8+ clones located in EMRA.

Germline V gene lookup returns CDR1 SGHTA and CDR2 FQGNSA. V dropped 9 bases and J dropped 3 bases, with 17 bases sitting between them. The CDR3 extends over 14 amino acids. After 5'RACE with constant-segment primers, TCR alpha and TCR beta cDNA libraries carrying sample barcodes and UMIs were obtained. One entry per CDR3 protein, called by TCRdb with MiXCR from the 5' RACE reads. There are 250,000 to 350,000 distinct CDR3 sequences in the sample; approximately 19% occur only once, and 21% lies in the top ten. A note on this clonotype: The antigen is undetermined.

This receptor was identified in a man between 18 and 29 years old who had mild COVID-19 (a few samples of this study predate the infection). Cell type and time point are not known. The chain has TRBV7-2 and TRBJ1-1, with D possibly being TRBD1 (6 bases). The specimen was PBMCs or a T cell subset sorted from them (not recorded which). The CDR3 loop is CASSVGQGYTEAFF. CDR3 bases: TGTGCCAGTTCGGTCGGTCAGGGGTACACTGAAGCTTTCTTT.